What follows is one TCR beta chain and its context. In the original workflow: Amplifying reference gene primers gave estimates of nucleated cell counts. Sequencing used immunoSEQ multiplex PCR; TCRdb keeps in-frame clones, though not all of them. The DNA gave D and trimming, while V, J and clone size come from that table. Of around 12,000 clones listed, 85% to 90% are singletons. The data were taken from a study of blood T cell repertoires in COVID-19. Background on the study: The United States, Italy and Spain were the sources of the acute and convalescent COVID-19 samples. The analysed material was cDNA or gDNA that came from T cells, B-cell-depleted T cells, or PBMCs.

This receptor was identified in a human donor with active COVID-19. The donor label of this sample is uncertain. What was sequenced was peripheral blood.

CDR3 protein: CASSLVAGADTQYF. The DNA for the CDR3 is TGCGCCAGCAGCTTGGTGGCAGGGGCAGATACGCAGTATTTT. The chain uses TRBV5-1 and TRBJ2-3; tentatively, D is TRBD1 (6 bases). Germline CDR1 and CDR2: SGHRS and YFSETQ. With 0 bases removed from V and 4 bases from J, the gap between germline ends came to 9 bases. This CDR3 has 14 residues.